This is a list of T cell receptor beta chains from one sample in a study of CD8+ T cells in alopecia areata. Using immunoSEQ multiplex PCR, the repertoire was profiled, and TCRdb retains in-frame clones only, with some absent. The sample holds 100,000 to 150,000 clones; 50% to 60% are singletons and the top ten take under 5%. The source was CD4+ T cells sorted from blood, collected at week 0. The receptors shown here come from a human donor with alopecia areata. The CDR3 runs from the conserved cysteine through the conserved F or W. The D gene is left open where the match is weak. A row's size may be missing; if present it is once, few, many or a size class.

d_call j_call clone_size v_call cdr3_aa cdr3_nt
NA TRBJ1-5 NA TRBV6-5 CASSYGHPGDQPQHF TGTGCCAGCAGTTACGGGCACCCCGGAGATCAGCCCCAGCATTTT
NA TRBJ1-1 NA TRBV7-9 CASSSTGYTEAFF TGTGCCAGCAGCTCCACAGGTTACACTGAAGCTTTCTTT
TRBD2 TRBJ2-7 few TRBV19 CASSIAGTSGSYEQYF TGTGCCAGTAGTATAGCTGGGACTAGCGGGAGCTACGAGCAGTACTTC
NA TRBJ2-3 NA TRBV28 CASSFMSTDTQYF TGTGCCAGCAGTTTTATGAGCACAGATACGCAGTATTTT
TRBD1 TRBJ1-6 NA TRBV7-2 CASSLEGTGYSPLHF TGTGCCAGCAGCTTAGAAGGGACAGGTTATTCACCCCTCCACTTT
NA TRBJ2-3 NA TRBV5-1 CASSLGVAPRTDTQYF TGCGCCAGCAGCTTGGGAGTAGCTCCCCGGACAGATACGCAGTATTTT
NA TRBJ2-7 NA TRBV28 CASSPRAAYEQYF TGTGCCAGCAGTCCGCGCGCAGCCTACGAGCAGTACTTC
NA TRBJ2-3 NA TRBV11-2 CASSLDQGSTQYF TGTGCCAGCAGCTTAGATCAGGGGAGTACGCAGTATTTT
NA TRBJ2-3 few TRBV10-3 CAISGTVSTDTQYF TGTGCCATCAGTGGGACGGTGAGCACAGATACGCAGTATTTT
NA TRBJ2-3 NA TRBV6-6 CASTPEGTDTQYF TGTGCCAGCACCCCGGAGGGCACAGATACGCAGTATTTT
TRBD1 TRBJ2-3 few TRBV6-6 CASRKQGASDTQYF TGTGCCAGCAGGAAACAGGGGGCATCAGATACGCAGTATTTT
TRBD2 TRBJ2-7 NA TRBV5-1 CASSFSGSGYEQYF TGCGCCAGCAGCTTCAGCGGGAGTGGGTACGAGCAGTACTTC
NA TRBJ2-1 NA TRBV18 CASSPLRSSNFYNEQFF TGTGCCAGCTCACCACTGAGATCTAGCAATTTCTACAATGAGCAGTTCTTC
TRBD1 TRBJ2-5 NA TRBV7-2 CASSAQGAETQYF TGTGCCAGCAGCGCACAGGGGGCAGAGACCCAGTACTTC